This T cell receptor beta chain was profiled in a study of post-analysis software for immune sequencing data. Study details: Disease courses included relapsing-remitting, secondary progressive and progressive-relapsing multiple sclerosis.

Libraries were made from TCR beta cDNA, and they carried unique molecular identifiers. T cells, about 0.95 to 10 million of them, yielded some 500,000 cDNA molecules. From the PCR reads, TCRdb called clonotypes with MiXCR, one entry per CDR3 protein. This sample has about half a million distinct CDR3 sequences, with over 35% found just once. With respect to this clonotype: Antigen specificity is unknown.

Study-level results: Same-batch preparations were strongly co-clustered by F measure. Those with multiple sclerosis, the patient group, showed significantly lower normalized Chao1 diversity than controls. The five TRBV segments detected at higher frequency in patients than in controls included TRBV5-6, TRBV5-1 and TRBV20-1.

The CDR3 length is 13 residues. Germline assignment: CDR1 SGHDT and CDR2 YYEEEE. The source is a girl aged 5-17 years with multiple sclerosis. The chain combines TRBV5-6 with TRBJ2-5; weak D call: TRBD1 (5 bases). Near its end, the DNA agrees better with TRBJ2-7, so the J call may be wrong. The sequenced material came from blood. The CDR3 region is CASSPEDNHEQYF. The CDR3 DNA is TGTGCCAGCAGCCCAGAGGACAATCACGAGCAGTACTTC.